The T cell receptor (beta chain) under discussion was sequenced for a study of Ad26.COV2.S vaccination and SARS-CoV-2 variants. About the study: Ad26.COV2.S, an intramuscular injection, was given once or twice 56 days apart.

This CDR3 has 12 residues. In germline, CDR1 is GTSNPN, CDR2 SVGIG (reference sequence). V was shortened by 4 bases and J by 4 bases, with 8 bases between the two germline ends. The treatment denotes: 15 to 20 received Ad26.COV2.S at low or high dose, single or two shots; about 5 received placebo; per-sample allocation not given. Sampling was done on day 63 after the first vaccine or placebo injection. Boston supplied an adult donor aged 18-55 years. Sequencing used immunoSEQ multiplex PCR; TCRdb keeps in-frame clones, though not all of them. The sample has about 370,000 clones; approximately 91% are singletons.

V gene TRBV30 combines with J gene TRBJ1-5; D unclear. The sequence came from a person between 18 and 65 years old who received the Ad26.COV2.S COVID-19 vaccine or a placebo. Sequences were derived from peripheral blood, sampled in a trial of Ad26.COV2.S vaccine versus placebo. The CDR3 bases are TGTGCCTGGACAGTCGATAATCAGCCCCAGCATTTT. This encodes CAWTVDNQPQHF.